The TCR beta chain described here comes from a study of cytomegalovirus exposure and HLA in healthy donors. Losses at the gene ends were 6 bases for V and 1 base for J; bases not matched to a gene: 4. There are 15 residues in the CDR3. Germline V gene lookup returns CDR1 SNHLY and CDR2 FYNNEI. The PCR made use of 60 Vbeta and 13 Jbeta primers. Libraries were prepared by immunoSEQ multiplex PCR; TCRdb keeps only in-frame clonotypes and omits some of them. In the table there are about 200,000 clones, around four fifths of which are singletons. The chain recombines TRBV2 with TRBJ1-5; 9 bases line up with TRBD1. Input material: PBMCs. The clonotype was recovered from a man over 45 in good health and CMV-seronegative. The CDR3 here is CASRQDRGSNQPQHF. The CDR3 DNA is TGTGCCAGCAGGCAGGACAGGGGAAGCAATCAGCCCCAGCATTTT. Looking up the rest from reference TRBV2 and TRBJ1-5 gives the full variable domain: EPEVTQTPSHQVTQMGQEVILRCVPISNHLYFYWYRQILGQKVEFLVSFYNNEISEKSEIFDDQFSVERPDGSNFTLKIRSTKLEDSAMYFCASRQDRGSNQPQHFGDGTRLSIL.